A single TCR beta chain is shown here with its context. TPEX cells were CCR7+ PD-1+ TIGIT+ early memory CD8+ T cells with exhausted-like traits. By negative magnetic separation, total CD8+ T cells were enriched. Extraction of RNA, which was performed with an RNeasy Mini Kit, drew on duplicate vials of approximately 150,000 sorted CD8+ T cells per subset. This specimen comes from a study of human CD8 memory T cell subsets. Germline CDR1 reads SEHNR; CDR2 reads FQNEAQ (reference sequence). This CDR3 is 14 amino acids long. UMI-labeled 5' RACE was used, and it produced the TCR beta libraries. Using the 5' RACE reads, TCRdb records one entry per CDR3 protein without DNA. The table lists about 6,500 distinct CDR3 sequences.

This receptor was taken from a human donor in good health. The material sequenced was CD8+ T cells from PBMCs. This chain links TRBV7-9 with TRBJ2-3; the TCRdb call, TRBD1, lacks DNA for checking. The CDR3 loop reads CASSSRTVTDTQYF.